This T cell receptor (beta chain) appears in the sequencing data of a study of cytomegalovirus exposure and HLA in healthy donors. Study-level information: A subsequent analysis stated that the 100 to 150 validation repertoires were run on the same platform as the roughly 700 first-cohort repertoires.

The donors belonged to the roughly 110-subject validation cohort, separate from the roughly 600-subject first cohort. V was clipped by 1 base and J by 0 bases, with 11 bases between them. The CDR3 is made up of 16 amino acids. Germline lookup yields CDR1 SGHTA and CDR2 FQGNSA. Data came from immunoSEQ multiplex PCR; TCRdb stores just in-frame clones and leaves some out. The sample consists of over 200,000 clones, 85% to 90% of them appearing once. The sequencing sample was made of PBMCs. The chain employs TRBV7-2 and TRBJ2-3, with unresolved D. The TCR was taken from a woman between 18 and 29 years old in good health and CMV-seronegative. This CDR3 reads CASSLGAHRSTDTQYF. DNA of the CDR3: TGTGCCAGCAGCTTAGGGGCCCATCGGAGCACAGATACGCAGTATTTT.